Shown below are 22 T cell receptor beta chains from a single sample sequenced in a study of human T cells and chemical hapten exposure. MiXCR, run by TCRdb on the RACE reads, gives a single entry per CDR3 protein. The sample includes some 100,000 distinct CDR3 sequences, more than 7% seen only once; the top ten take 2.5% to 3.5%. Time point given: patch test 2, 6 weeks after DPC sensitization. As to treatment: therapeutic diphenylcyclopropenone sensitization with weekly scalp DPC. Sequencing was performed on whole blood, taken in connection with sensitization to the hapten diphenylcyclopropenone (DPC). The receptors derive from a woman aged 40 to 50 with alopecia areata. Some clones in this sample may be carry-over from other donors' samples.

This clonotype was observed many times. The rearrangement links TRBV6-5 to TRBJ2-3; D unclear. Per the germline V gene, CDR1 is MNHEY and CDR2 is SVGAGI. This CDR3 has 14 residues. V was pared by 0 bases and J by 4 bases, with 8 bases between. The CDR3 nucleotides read TGTGCCAGCAGTTACTCCCTTTCGGCAGATACGCAGTATTTT. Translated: CASSYSLSADTQYF.

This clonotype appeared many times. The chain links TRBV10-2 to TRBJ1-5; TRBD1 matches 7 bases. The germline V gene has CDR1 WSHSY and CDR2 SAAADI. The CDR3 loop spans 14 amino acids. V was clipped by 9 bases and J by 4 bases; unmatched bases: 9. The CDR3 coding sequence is TGCGCCAGTGGAGAGACAGGGACGAATCAGCCCCAGCATTTT. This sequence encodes CASGETGTNQPQHF.

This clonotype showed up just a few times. CDR3 coding DNA: TGCGCCAGCAGCTTGGACTCCTCGGCGGGCGATACGCAGTATTTT. It is translated as CASSLDSSAGDTQYF. V usage is TRBV5-1 and J usage is TRBJ2-3; possibly TRBD2 for D (5 bases). Germline loops: CDR1 SGHRS, CDR2 YFSETQ. CDR3 size: 15 residues. Trimming took off 0 bases at V and 6 bases at J, with 14 bases between the two ends.

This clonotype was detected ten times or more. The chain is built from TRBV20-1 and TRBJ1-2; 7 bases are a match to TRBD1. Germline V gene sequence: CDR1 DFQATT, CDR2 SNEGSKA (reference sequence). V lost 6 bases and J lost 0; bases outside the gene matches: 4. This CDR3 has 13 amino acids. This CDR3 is CSAAGTANYGYTF. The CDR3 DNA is TGCAGTGCAGCCGGGACAGCTAACTATGGCTACACCTTC.

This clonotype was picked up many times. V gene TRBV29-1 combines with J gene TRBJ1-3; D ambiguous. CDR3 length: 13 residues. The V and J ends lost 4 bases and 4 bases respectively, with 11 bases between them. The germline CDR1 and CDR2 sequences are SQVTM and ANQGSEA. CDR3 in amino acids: CSVAPGRGNTIYF. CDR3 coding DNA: TGCAGCGTTGCCCCCGGGCGGGGAAACACCATATATTTT.

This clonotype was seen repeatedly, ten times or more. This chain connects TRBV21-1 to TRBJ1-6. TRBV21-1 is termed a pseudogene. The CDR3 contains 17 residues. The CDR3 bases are TGTGCCAGCAGCAAAGCGGTCAGCCGAGGACTGAATTCACCCCTCCACTTT. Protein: CASSKAVSRGLNSPLHF.

Here the CDR3 DNA reads TGCGCCAGCAGCTTTTTTGGTGGGGCCAACGTCCTGACTTTC. Translating gives CASSFFGGANVLTF. The rearrangement uses TRBV5-1 and TRBJ2-6; D unclear. Germline assignment: CDR1 SGHRS and CDR2 YFSETQ. The length of the CDR3 is 14 residues. V was trimmed by 2 bases and J by 3 bases, leaving 6 bases between them. The whole variable domain, filled in from reference TRBV5-1 and TRBJ2-6, reads KAGVTQTPRYLIKTRGQQVTLSCSPISGHRSVSWYQQTPGQGLQFLFEYFSETQRNKGNFPGRFSGRQFSNSRSEMNVSTLELGDSALYLCASSFFGGANVLTFGAGSRLTVL.

CDR3 coding DNA: TGTGCCAGCAGCCGAGAGGGACAGACTGAAGCTTTCTTT. It is translated as CASSREGQTEAFF. J is TRBJ1-1 and V is TRBV11-3; 7 bases align to TRBD1. The CDR3 is 13 amino acids. Trimming took 5 bases from V and 5 from J; bases not matched to a gene: 5. Per germline, CDR1 SGHNT and CDR2 YENEEA.

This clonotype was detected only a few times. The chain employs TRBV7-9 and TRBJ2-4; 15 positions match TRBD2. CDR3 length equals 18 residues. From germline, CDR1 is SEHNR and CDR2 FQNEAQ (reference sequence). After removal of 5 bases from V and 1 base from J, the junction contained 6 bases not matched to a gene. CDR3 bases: TGTGCCAGCAGCCCGGGACTAGCGGGGGGCCGGGCCAAAAACATTCAGTACTTC. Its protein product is CASSPGLAGGRAKNIQYF.

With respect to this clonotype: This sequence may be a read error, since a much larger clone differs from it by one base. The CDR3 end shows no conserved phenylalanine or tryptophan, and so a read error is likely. The CDR3 DNA follows: TGTGCCAGCAGCCTCGGACTACGCACAGATACGCAGTATCTT. This translates into CASSLGLRTDTQYL. The chain is built from TRBV11-2 and TRBJ2-3; D is perhaps TRBD2 (6 bases). The CDR3 is 14 residues long. V shed 5 bases and J shed 1 base, with 10 bases lying between them. Per the germline V gene, CDR1 is SGHAT and CDR2 is FQNNGV.

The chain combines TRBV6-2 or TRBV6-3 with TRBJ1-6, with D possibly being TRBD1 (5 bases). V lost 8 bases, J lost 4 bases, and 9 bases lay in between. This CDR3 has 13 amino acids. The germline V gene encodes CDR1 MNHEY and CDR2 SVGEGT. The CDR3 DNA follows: TGTGCCAGCTGGTGGGGGTATAATTCACCCCTCCACTTT. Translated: CASWWGYNSPLHF.

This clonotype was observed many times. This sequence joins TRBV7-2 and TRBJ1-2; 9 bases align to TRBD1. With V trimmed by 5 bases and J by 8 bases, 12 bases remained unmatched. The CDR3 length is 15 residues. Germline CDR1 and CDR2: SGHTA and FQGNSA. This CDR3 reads CASSRPGQGPGGYTF. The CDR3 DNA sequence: TGTGCCAGCAGCCGACCGGGACAGGGTCCGGGGGGCTACACCTTC.

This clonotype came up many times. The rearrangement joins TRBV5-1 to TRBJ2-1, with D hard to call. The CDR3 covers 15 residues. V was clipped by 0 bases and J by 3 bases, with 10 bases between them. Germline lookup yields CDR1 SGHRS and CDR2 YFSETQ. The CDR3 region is CASSLETANYNEQFF. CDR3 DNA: TGCGCCAGCAGCTTGGAGACGGCTAACTACAATGAGCAGTTCTTC. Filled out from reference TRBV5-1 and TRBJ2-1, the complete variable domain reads KAGVTQTPRYLIKTRGQQVTLSCSPISGHRSVSWYQQTPGQGLQFLFEYFSETQRNKGNFPGRFSGRQFSNSRSEMNVSTLELGDSALYLCASSLETANYNEQFFGPGTRLTVL.

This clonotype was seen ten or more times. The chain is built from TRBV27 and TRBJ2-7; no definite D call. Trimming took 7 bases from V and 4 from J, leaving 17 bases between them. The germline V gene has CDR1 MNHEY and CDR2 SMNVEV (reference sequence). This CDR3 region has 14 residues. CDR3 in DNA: TGTGCCAGCAACTCGGACGGAGCTACTTACGAGCAGTACTTC. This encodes CASNSDGATYEQYF.

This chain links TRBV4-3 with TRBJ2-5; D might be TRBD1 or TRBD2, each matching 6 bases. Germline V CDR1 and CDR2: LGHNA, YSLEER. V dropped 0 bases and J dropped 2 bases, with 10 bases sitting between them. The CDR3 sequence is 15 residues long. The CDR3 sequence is CASSQEGGTQETQYF. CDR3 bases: TGCGCCAGCAGCCAAGAAGGGGGGACACAAGAGACCCAGTACTTC.

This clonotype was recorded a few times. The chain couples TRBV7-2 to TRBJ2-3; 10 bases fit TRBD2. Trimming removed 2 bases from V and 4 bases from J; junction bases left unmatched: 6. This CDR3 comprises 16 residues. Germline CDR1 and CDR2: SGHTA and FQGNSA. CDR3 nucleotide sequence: TGTGCCAGCAGCTTACGGAGCGGGGGGGCCTCAGATACGCAGTATTTT. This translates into CASSLRSGGASDTQYF. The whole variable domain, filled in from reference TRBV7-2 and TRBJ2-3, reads GAGVSQSPSNKVTEKGKDVELRCDPISGHTALYWYRQSLGQGLEFLIYFQGNSAPDKSGLPSDRFSAERTGGSVSTLTIQRTQQEDSAVYLCASSLRSGGASDTQYFGPGTRLTVL.

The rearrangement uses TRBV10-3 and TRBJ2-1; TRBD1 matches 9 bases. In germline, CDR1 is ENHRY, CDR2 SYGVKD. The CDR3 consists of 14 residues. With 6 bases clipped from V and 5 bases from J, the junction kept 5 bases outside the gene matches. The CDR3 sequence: CAISRDRDNNEQFF. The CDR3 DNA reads TGTGCCATCAGCCGGGACAGGGATAACAATGAGCAGTTCTTC.

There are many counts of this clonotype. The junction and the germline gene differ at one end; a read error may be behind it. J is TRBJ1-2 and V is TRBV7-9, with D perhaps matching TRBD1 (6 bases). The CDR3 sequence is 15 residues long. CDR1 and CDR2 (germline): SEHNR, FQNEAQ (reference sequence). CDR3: CASSLAGGRNVGYTF. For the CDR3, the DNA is TGTGCCAGCAGCCTAGCGGGGGGGCGCAATGTCGGCTACACCTTC.

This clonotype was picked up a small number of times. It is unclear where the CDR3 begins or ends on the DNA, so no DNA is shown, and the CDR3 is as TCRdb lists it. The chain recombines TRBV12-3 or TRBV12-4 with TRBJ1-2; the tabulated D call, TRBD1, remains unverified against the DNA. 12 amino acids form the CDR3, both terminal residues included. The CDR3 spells CASSFGQGATTF.

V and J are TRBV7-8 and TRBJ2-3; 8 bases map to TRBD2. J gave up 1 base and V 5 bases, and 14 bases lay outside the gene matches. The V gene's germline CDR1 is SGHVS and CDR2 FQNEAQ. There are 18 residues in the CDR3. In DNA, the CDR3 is TGTGCCAGCAGCCCGGGACTAGTGGGGGGGCCGGGCACAGATACGCAGTATTTT. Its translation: CASSPGLVGGPGTDTQYF.

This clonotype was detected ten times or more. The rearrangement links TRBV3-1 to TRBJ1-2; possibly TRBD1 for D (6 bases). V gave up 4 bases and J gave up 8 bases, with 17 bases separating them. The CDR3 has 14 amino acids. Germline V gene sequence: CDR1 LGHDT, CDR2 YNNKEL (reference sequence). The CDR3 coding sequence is TGTGCCAGCAGCCCCCGACAGGATCCAGGGGGCTACACCTTC. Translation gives CASSPRQDPGGYTF. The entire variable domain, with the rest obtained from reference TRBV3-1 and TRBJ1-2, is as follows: DTAVSQTPKYLVTQMGNDKSIKCEQNLGHDTMYWYKQDSKKFLKIMFSYNNKELIINETVPNRFSPKSPDKAHLNLHINSLELGDSAVYFCASSPRQDPGGYTFGSGTRLTVV.

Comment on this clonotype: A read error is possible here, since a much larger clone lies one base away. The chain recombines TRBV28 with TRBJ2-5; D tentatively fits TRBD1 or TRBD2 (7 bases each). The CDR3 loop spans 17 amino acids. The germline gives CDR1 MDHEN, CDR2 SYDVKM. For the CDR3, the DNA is TGTGCCAACAGTCAACAGGGGCAAGCGGGGAGCAGGGAGACCCAGTACTTC. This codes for CANSQQGQAGSRETQYF.